This T cell receptor (beta chain) was profiled in a study of response to subunit inactivated influenza vaccine. TCRdb independently ran MiXCR on the RT-PCR reads; one entry per CDR3 protein. The sample shows hundreds of thousands of distinct CDR3 sequences, 12% of them seen only once. This clonotype has a count of ten or more. This CDR3 is built from 16 residues. CDR1 and CDR2 (germline): LGHNA, YSLEER. V lost 3 bases to trimming and J lost 6 bases; unmatched junction nucleotides: 11. The receptor comes from a man over 45 who received an inactivated influenza vaccine. Source: PBMCs from blood, taken on the day of vaccination. J is TRBJ2-1 and V is TRBV4-3; 7 bases agree with TRBD2. The CDR3 DNA sequence: TGCGCCAGCAGCCACGAAGTCGGCGGGAGTCCCAATGAGCAGTTCTTC. Translation gives CASSHEVGGSPNEQFF.